What follows describes a single TCR beta chain. The antigen is unknown. At one of its ends the junction is not consistent with the germline gene, which may arise from a read error. RNA transcripts served as the template for amplifying TCR beta CDR3 regions. The HTBI set primed first-round TCR CDR3 RT-PCR. TCRdb analysed the multiplex PCR reads with MiXCR anew, one entry per CDR3 protein. The table records fewer than 450,000 distinct CDR3 sequences, under 20% of them present only once. This sample was taken from a study of T cells in Graves' hyperthyroidism and ophthalmopathy. Whole-study findings and limits: The model forecast ophthalmopathy, anticipating it by a median roughly 6.3 months before onset. Most thyroid clonotypes with frequency above 0.001 were detected in blood.

Duration under 3 months, a NOSPECS grade of at least 4, and a Clinical Activity Score of at least 3 characterized the ophthalmopathy patients. Diagnoses were established using clinical symptoms, serum thyroxine and TRAb, thyroid ultrasound and orbital computed tomography. The CDR3 consists of 17 residues. From germline, CDR1 is SGHVS and CDR2 FNYEAQ. The gene calls are TRBV7-6 and TRBJ2-1, with 9 bases that match TRBD1. The TCR originated in a man aged 18 to 29 with Graves' ophthalmopathy. The source material was blood. CDR3: CASSARQGGFSYNEQFF. The CDR3 region has the DNA TGCGCCAGCAGCGCGAGACAGGGGGGCTTTTCCTACAATGAGCAGTTCTTC.